These 18 T cell receptor beta chains share one sample of origin, sequenced in a study of beta chain features in type 1 diabetes. General study findings and limits: Type 1 diabetes patients had TCRB CDR3s that were shorter (moderately but significantly so) in all four CD4+ subsets.

The antigens of these receptors remain unknown. The investigators reverse transcribed all of the isolated RNA, so they sequenced expressed TCRB transcripts. Sequencing was performed with immunoSEQ multiplex PCR; in TCRdb, only in-frame clones are kept and a portion is missing. Of around 180,000 clones listed, approximately 8.1% were seen once; the top ten hold around 0.5%. The sample taken for sequencing was central memory CD4+ T cells from blood. The source of these receptors is a man younger than 35 with type 1 diabetes.

This chain's CDR3 is CASSLGYYEQYF. CDR3 nucleotides: TGTGCCAGCAGCTTGGGTTACTACGAGCAGTACTTC. This rearrangement joins TRBV5-6 to TRBJ2-7; D ambiguous. Per the germline V gene, CDR1 is SGHDT and CDR2 is YYEEEE. V was cut by 0 bases and J by 3 bases, with 4 bases left in between. The CDR3 has 12 amino acids.

In its sample, this clone was seen a few times. The chain employs TRBV30 and TRBJ1-5; the D is unclear. The CDR3 covers 13 residues. Trimming shortened V by 1 base and J by 6 bases, and 10 bases separated the two germline ends. Germline-derived CDR1 and CDR2 are GTSNPN and SVGIG (reference sequence). CDR3 DNA sequence: TGTGCCTGGAGTGGGCCCTCGGGTCAGCCCCAGCATTTT. Protein product: CAWSGPSGQPQHF.

This clone was detected a few times. Other DNA sequences in this sample translate to the same CDR3. The chain recombines TRBV7-2 with TRBJ2-3, with 9 bases fitting TRBD1. Germline CDR1 and CDR2: SGHTA and FQGNSA. With V trimmed by 5 bases and J by 4 bases, 4 bases remained unmatched. The CDR3 spans 14 residues. The CDR3 here is CASSLRQGADTQYF. In nucleotides, the CDR3 is TGTGCCAGCAGCCTCCGACAGGGGGCAGATACGCAGTATTTT.

The chain uses TRBV19 and TRBJ2-2, with D perhaps TRBD2 (5 bases). Deletions cut 7 bases from V and 13 bases from J, with 13 bases between. This CDR3 comprises 11 residues. Germline assignment: CDR1 LNHDA and CDR2 SQIVND (reference sequence). This CDR3 is CASKTPRGLFF. CDR3 DNA: TGTGCCAGTAAAACCCCCCGGGGGCTGTTTTTT. Together with reference TRBV19 and TRBJ2-2, the CDR3 gives the full variable domain: DGGITQSPKYLFRKEGQNVTLSCEQNLNHDAMYWYRQDPGQGLRLIYYSQIVNDFQKGDIAEGYSVSREKKESFPLTVTSAQKNPTAFYLCASKTPRGLFFGEGSRLTVL.

This clone has more than one count but fewer than ten. The J gene is TRBJ2-5, the V gene TRBV4-3, with D tentatively TRBD2 (6 bases). Germline CDR1 LGHNA, CDR2 YSLEER. The V end lost 0 bases, the J end lost 5 bases, and 25 bases lay between the germline ends. The CDR3 extends over 19 amino acids. CDR3 protein: CASSQDFGSSGRRGETQYF. The CDR3 DNA is TGCGCCAGCAGCCAAGATTTTGGGTCGTCTGGGAGGAGAGGGGAGACCCAGTACTTC.

The chain joins TRBV28 to TRBJ1-2, with 9 positions matching TRBD1. Trimming removed 6 bases from V and 6 bases from J; junction bases left unmatched: 14. CDR1 and CDR2 from the germline V gene are MDHEN and SYDVKM. CDR3 length: 16 residues. The DNA for the CDR3 is TGTGCCAGCAGGCCCCCTTCGGGACAGGGCAGACATGGCTACACCTTC. This gives the protein CASRPPSGQGRHGYTF.

This clone was seen more than once but under ten times. J is TRBJ2-3 and V is TRBV5-4; 11 positions agree with TRBD2. Germline assignment: CDR1 SGHNT and CDR2 YYREEE (reference sequence). This CDR3 comprises 16 residues. J gave up 5 bases and V 3 bases, and 8 bases lay outside the gene matches. This chain's CDR3 is CASSSGLAAGLDTQYF. The CDR3 DNA reads as TGTGCCAGCAGCTCGGGACTAGCGGCGGGTCTAGATACGCAGTATTTT.

The genes are TRBV19 and TRBJ1-5; D uncertain. Trimming left V 4 bases short and J 1 base short, with 14 bases between. This CDR3 has 16 residues. Germline V gene sequence: CDR1 LNHDA, CDR2 SQIVND (reference sequence). The CDR3 protein is CASSSRSAVSNQPQHF. DNA for the CDR3: TGTGCCAGTAGTAGTCGCTCGGCGGTGAGCAATCAGCCCCAGCATTTT.

This clone was observed many times. The V call is TRBV29-1, the J call TRBJ2-7; 8 positions agree with TRBD2. V lost 3 bases and J lost 4; bases outside the gene matches: 8. This CDR3 spans 14 amino acids. CDR1 is SQVTM, CDR2 ANQGSEA, per germline. The chain's CDR3 is CSVEHSGVGYEQYF. For the CDR3, the DNA is TGCAGCGTTGAGCATAGCGGGGTAGGGTACGAGCAGTACTTC.

This clone was picked up many times. The chain couples TRBV4-3 to TRBJ2-1, with TRBD1 matching 10 bases. Germline V gene lookup returns CDR1 LGHNA and CDR2 YSLEER. V dropped 4 bases and J dropped 5; count of bases not matched to a gene: 8. CDR3 length: 16 amino acids. The CDR3 coding sequence is TGCGCCAGCAGCCCAAACCGGGGGACAGGGGACAATGAGCAGTTCTTC. Residues: CASSPNRGTGDNEQFF.

V gene TRBV9 combines with J gene TRBJ1-5; 10 positions match TRBD1. V lost 3 bases, J lost 5 bases, and 5 bases stayed unmatched. This CDR3 comprises 15 residues. Germline assignment: CDR1 SGDLS and CDR2 YYNGEE. CDR3 sequence reads: CASSATGGAYQPQHF. The CDR3 DNA reads as TGTGCCAGCAGCGCGACAGGGGGCGCGTATCAGCCCCAGCATTTT.

This clone was counted between two and nine times. The junction differs from germline at one of its ends, possibly a read error. V usage is TRBV28 and J usage is TRBJ2-2; a possible D gene is TRBD1 (6 bases). The germline V gene encodes CDR1 MDHEN and CDR2 SYDVKM. CDR3 size: 14 residues. This CDR3 is CASSLQGNAGELFF. CDR3 DNA sequence: TGTGCCAGCAGCCTTCAGGGGAACGCCGGGGAGCTGTTTTTT.

The rearrangement uses TRBV7-8 and TRBJ2-7, with 9 bases lining up with TRBD2. The V and J ends lost 6 bases and 5 bases, in that order; junction bases with no gene match: 8. The CDR3 sequence is 14 residues long. Germline CDR1 is SGHVS and CDR2 is FQNEAQ. The CDR3 coding sequence is TGTGCCAGCAGTCGCGGACTAGCGAGGGACGAGCAGTACTTC. It encodes CASSRGLARDEQYF.

This clone was counted ten times or more. The chain couples TRBV4-3 to TRBJ2-5, with D perhaps matching TRBD2 (6 bases). The ends were cut back, 4 bases at V and 2 bases at J, with 17 bases in the middle. The germline V gene has CDR1 LGHNA and CDR2 YSLEER. The CDR3 is 16 amino acids. CDR3 loop: CASSPGRLVGQETQYF. The CDR3 region has the DNA TGCGCCAGCAGCCCAGGGAGGTTGGTGGGGCAAGAGACCCAGTACTTC.

This chain joins TRBV25-1 and TRBJ2-7; 7 bases are a match to TRBD2. Germline assignment: CDR1 MGHDK and CDR2 SYGVNS. The CDR3 contains 14 residues. V was pared by 5 bases and J by 2 bases, with 6 bases of the junction left unmatched. The CDR3 here is CASSSMGGAYEQYF. The CDR3 nucleotides read TGTGCCAGCAGTTCTATGGGGGGGGCCTACGAGCAGTACTTC.

This clone was counted between two and nine times. V is TRBV2 and J is TRBJ1-4, with 8 bases that match TRBD1. The germline CDR1 and CDR2 sequences are SNHLY and FYNNEI. The V gene end was trimmed by 9 bases and the J gene end by 5 bases; junction bases not matched to a gene: 5. The CDR3 consists of 13 residues. CDR3 nucleotides: TGTGCCAGTTACCGGGACAGGAATGAAAAACTGTTTTTT. Amino acids: CASYRDRNEKLFF. The full variable domain, with the rest looked up from reference TRBV2 and TRBJ1-4, is EPEVTQTPSHQVTQMGQEVILRCVPISNHLYFYWYRQILGQKVEFLVSFYNNEISEKSEIFDDQFSVERPDGSNFTLKIRSTKLEDSAMYFCASYRDRNEKLFFGSGTQLSVL.

This clone occurred many times. The chain is built from TRBV5-4 and TRBJ1-2; D call uncertain. This CDR3 is 11 amino acids long. V dropped 2 bases and J dropped 8 bases, with 7 bases sitting between them. Per the germline V gene, CDR1 is SGHNT and CDR2 is YYREEE (reference sequence). This chain's CDR3 is CASSFRLGYTF. The CDR3 nucleotides are TGTGCCAGCAGCTTCAGGCTAGGCTACACCTTC.

V and J are TRBV6-5 and TRBJ2-7; unclear D gene. CDR1 and CDR2 (germline): MNHEY, SVGAGI. The CDR3 loop spans 11 amino acids. Deletions cut 3 bases from V and 4 bases from J, with 4 bases between. CDR3: CASSYLYEQYF. CDR3 DNA sequence: TGTGCCAGCAGTTATCTGTACGAGCAGTACTTC.